This T cell receptor beta chain is from a study of monozygotic twins with inflammatory bowel disease. Using eight separate reactions per sample, the authors generated cDNA. Through template switching, UMIs that included a 6-nucleotide sample barcode were added. TCRdb reprocessed the 5' RACE reads and stores each CDR3 protein as one record, lacking DNA. The table for this sample gives about 160,000 distinct CDR3 sequences. Whole-study findings and limits: On the inverse Simpson index, IBD patients scored lower for TCRbeta diversity than healthy co-twins. IBD patients shared fewer clonotypes with others than healthy twins, especially with disease activity.

With regard to this clonotype: No antigen is known for it.

The sequence was obtained from a human donor with ulcerative colitis or Crohn's disease, or a healthy co-twin of an affected twin (not recorded which). Sequenced: blood.

CDR3 amino acids: CASRLVVSDGYTF. The chain combines TRBV7-9 with TRBJ1-2. Germline assignment: CDR1 SEHNR and CDR2 FQNEAQ (reference sequence). The CDR3 loop spans 13 amino acids.